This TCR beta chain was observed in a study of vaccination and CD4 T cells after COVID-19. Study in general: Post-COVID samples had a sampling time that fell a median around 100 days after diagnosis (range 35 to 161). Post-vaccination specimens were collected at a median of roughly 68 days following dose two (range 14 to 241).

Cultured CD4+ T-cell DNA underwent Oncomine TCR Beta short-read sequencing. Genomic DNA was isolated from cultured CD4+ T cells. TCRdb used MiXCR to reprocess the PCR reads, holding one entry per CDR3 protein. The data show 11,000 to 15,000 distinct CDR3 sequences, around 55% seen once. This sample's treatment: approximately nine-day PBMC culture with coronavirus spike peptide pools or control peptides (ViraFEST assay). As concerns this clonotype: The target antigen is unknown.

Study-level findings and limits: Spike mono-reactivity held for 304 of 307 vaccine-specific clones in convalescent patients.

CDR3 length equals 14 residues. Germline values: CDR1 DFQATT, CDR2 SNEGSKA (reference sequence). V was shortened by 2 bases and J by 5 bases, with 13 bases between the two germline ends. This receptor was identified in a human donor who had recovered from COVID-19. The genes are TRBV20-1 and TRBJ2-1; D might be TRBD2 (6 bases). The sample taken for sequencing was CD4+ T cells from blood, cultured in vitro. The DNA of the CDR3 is TGCAGTGCTAGACGCCGGAGGAGGGACAATGAGCAGTTCTTC. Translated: CSARRRRRDNEQFF.